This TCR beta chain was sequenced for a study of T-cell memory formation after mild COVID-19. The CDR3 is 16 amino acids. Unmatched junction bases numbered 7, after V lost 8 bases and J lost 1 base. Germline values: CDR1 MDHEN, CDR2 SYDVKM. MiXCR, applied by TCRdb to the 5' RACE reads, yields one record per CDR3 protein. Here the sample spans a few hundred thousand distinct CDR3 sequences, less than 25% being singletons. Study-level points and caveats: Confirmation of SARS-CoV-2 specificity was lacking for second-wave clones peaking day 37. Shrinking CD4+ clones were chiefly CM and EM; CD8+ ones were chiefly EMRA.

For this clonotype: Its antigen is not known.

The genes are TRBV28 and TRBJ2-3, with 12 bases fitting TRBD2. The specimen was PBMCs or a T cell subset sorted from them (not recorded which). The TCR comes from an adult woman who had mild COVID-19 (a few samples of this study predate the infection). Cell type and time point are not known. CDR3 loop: CASWTSGAGGTDTQYF. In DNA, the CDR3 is TGTGCCAGCTGGACTAGCGGGGCAGGAGGCACAGATACGCAGTATTTT. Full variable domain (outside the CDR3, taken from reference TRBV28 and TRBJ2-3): DVKVTQSSRYLVKRTGEKVFLECVQDMDHENMFWYRQDPGLGLRLIYFSYDVKMKEKGDIPEGYSVSREKKERFSLILESASTNQTSMYLCASWTSGAGGTDTQYFGPGTRLTVL.